This TCR beta chain was captured by sequencing in a study of spatial heterogeneity in lung cancer. The CDR3 has 16 residues. The germline gives CDR1 SEHNR, CDR2 FQNEAQ (reference sequence). V lost 6 bases to trimming and J lost 6 bases; unmatched junction nucleotides: 10. One entry per CDR3 protein, called by TCRdb with MiXCR from the 5' RACE reads. The sample lists under 7,000 distinct CDR3 sequences, roughly an eighth occurring once. In its sample, this clonotype ranks as medium-sized (0.01 to 0.1%). The sample's time point: sample taken at primary tumor resection. Unsorted whole RNA of tumor, nontumor lung or frozen PBMC was sequenced.

This clonotype originated in a male donor with early-stage non-small cell lung cancer. This sample comprised normal lung tissue next to the tumor, obtained at surgery. The chain couples TRBV7-9 to TRBJ2-2; TRBD1 agrees at 10 bases. The CDR3 loop reads CASSFPGQGRSGELFF. For the CDR3, the DNA is TGTGCCAGCAGTTTTCCGGGACAGGGGAGATCCGGGGAGCTGTTTTTT.